This T cell receptor (beta chain) was captured by sequencing in a study of monozygotic twins with cystic fibrosis. Study-wide results and caveats: Co-twins had the most similar V usage for 13 of 16 pairs, J for 8. Monozygotic CF twins shared more identical nucleotide clonotypes than unrelated patients. The repertoire was suggested to be naive-dominated, clonality median about 0.01.

Of note for this clone: Antigen specificity is unknown.

TCRdb's table, derived via immunoSEQ multiplex PCR, lists solely in-frame clones and lacks some. The repertoire includes 34,000 or so clones, 85% to 95% of them detected once, and about 0.2% sits in the top ten. The CDR3 totals 14 residues. The junction had 7 bases not matched to a gene; V was cut back by 0 bases and J by 8 bases. In germline, CDR1 is SGHRS, CDR2 YFSETQ. The genes are TRBV5-1 and TRBJ2-5; 7 bases map to TRBD1. Sequencing was performed on blood. The receptor was isolated from a boy younger than 10 with cystic fibrosis. The CDR3 protein is CASSLEGAQGTQYF. The CDR3 DNA sequence: TGCGCCAGCAGCTTGGAGGGGGCCCAAGGAACCCAGTACTTC.